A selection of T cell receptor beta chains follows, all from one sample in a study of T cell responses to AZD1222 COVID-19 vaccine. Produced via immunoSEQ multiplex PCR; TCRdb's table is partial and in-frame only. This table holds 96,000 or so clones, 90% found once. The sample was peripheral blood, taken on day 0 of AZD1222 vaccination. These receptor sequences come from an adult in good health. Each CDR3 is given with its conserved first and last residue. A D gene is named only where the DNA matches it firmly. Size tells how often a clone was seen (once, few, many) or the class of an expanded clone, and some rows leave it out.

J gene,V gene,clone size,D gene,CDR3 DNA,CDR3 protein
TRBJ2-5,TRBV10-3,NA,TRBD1,TGTGCCATCAGTGGCCAATCGACAGGGTTGGAGACCCAGTACTTC,CAISGQSTGLETQYF
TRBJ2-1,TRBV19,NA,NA,TGTGCCAGTAGCTTGACTACTTACTCCTACAATGAGCAGTTCTTC,CASSLTTYSYNEQFF
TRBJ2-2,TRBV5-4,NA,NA,TGTGCCAGCAGCTTGGCGGTGGGGGCGAACACCGGGGAGCTGTTTTTT,CASSLAVGANTGELFF
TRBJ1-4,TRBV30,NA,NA,TGTGCCTGGAGTGTTTGGACTCATAATGAAAAACTGTTTTTT,CAWSVWTHNEKLFF
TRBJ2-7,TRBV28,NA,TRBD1,TGTGCCAGCAGTTTCGGTGGACAGGGCGGTCTCGAGCAGTACTTC,CASSFGGQGGLEQYF
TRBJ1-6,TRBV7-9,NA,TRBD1,TGTGCCAGCAGCCAACCGGACAGGGGGGATTTCTTGGCCCTCCACTTT,CASSQPDRGDFLALHF
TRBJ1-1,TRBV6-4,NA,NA,TGTGCCAGCAGTGAGGGCAGGGAGGCTTTCTTT,CASSEGREAFF
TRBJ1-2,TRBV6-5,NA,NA,TGTGCCAGCAGGAAAGGGACGGCTCTCCTGGGCGGCTACACCTTC,CASRKGTALLGGYTF
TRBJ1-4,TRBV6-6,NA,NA,TGTGCCAGCAGTTACTCGACGGTGACCAGGGGTGAAAAACTGTTTTTT,CASSYSTVTRGEKLFF
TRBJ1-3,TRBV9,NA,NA,TGTGCCAGCAGCCCCCACGGGGGCCCCATATATTTT,CASSPHGGPIYF
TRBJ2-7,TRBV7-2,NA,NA,TGTGCCAGCAGCCCTAGCGTTAACTCCTACGAGCAGTACTTC,CASSPSVNSYEQYF
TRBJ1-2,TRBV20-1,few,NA,TGCAGTGCTAGTAACGGAGAACCTAACTATGGCTACACCTTC,CSASNGEPNYGYTF
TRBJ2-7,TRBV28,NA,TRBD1,TGTGCCAGCAGTTTAGACAGGGGGGCAACTCACGAGCAGTACTTC,CASSLDRGATHEQYF
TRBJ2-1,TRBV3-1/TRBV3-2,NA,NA,TGTGCCAGCAGCCATCTCCGGGACGTCCCCTACAATGAGCAGTTCTTC,CASSHLRDVPYNEQFF
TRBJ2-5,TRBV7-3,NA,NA,TGTGCCAGCAGCTTAGACAGCCAAGAGACCCAGTACTTC,CASSLDSQETQYF
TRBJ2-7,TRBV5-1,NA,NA,TGCGCCAGCGCGGAAGGGGGGGCCCGTTTCGGGCAGTACTTC,CASAEGGARFGQYF
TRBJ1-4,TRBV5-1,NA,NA,TGCGCCAGCAGCTTGGCCTCGGCTGAAAAACTGTTTTTT,CASSLASAEKLFF
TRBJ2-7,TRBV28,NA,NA,TGTGCCAGCAGTTCCGACTACGAGCAGTACTTC,CASSSDYEQYF
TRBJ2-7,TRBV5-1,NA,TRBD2,TGCGCCAGCAGCCCGAGGACTAGCGGACTCTACGAGCAGTACTTC,CASSPRTSGLYEQYF
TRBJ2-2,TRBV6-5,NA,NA,TGTGCCAGCAGCTATACCCGGGGGACCGGGGAGCTGTTTTTT,CASSYTRGTGELFF